The subject of this entry is one T cell receptor (beta chain). A single count supports this clone. This clone's antigen is unknown. There are no base qualities to consult, and no much larger clone falls within one base. The source of the sample is a study of T cells after posttransplantation cyclophosphamide (dated by TCRdb to the mid-2010s). In terms of the full investigation: The study tracked T cell repertoire reconstitution by TRB sequencing after myeloablative bone marrow transplantation using posttransplantation cyclophosphamide as GVHD prophylaxis. Antigen receptor sequencing covered samples from 30 to 45 PTCy-treated patients and 15 to 20 of their related bone marrow donors. Blood from all 35 or so PTCy patients with 1-year posttransplant specimens was subjected to TRB sequencing. TRB sequencing was also done on up to roughly 3 additional blood samples from 2 to 5.2 years after transplant in 3 patients, and on pretransplant blood from 4 patients. Because TRA and TRB clonality correlated tightly in fewer than ten samples, the subsequent TCR analyses were limited to TRB only. Public TRB sequences were compared against a database of over 3,600 sequences linked to responses to pathogens, tumor antigens, self-antigens and alloantigens.

V is pruned by 3 bases and J by 1 base, leaving 2 bases of the junction without a gene match. Reading from cysteine to phenylalanine, the CDR3 counts 14 amino acids. CDR3 DNA only is kept here, 42 bases in frame from base 1. Per the germline V gene, MDHEN is the CDR1 and SYDVKM is the CDR2. The study at large found these results: The TRB repertoires of T cells infiltrating skin or GI tract showed only limited overlap with the TRB repertoires of T cells in blood. At 1-2 months, donor-recipient similarity was low but rose over the first year, and the later blood repertoires were often dominated by donor CD8+ memory clones. Across roughly 49 patients, TRB clonality was highly associated with recipient CMV seropositivity and CMV reactivation, and PTCy diversity was similar to diversity in CNI/methotrexate controls.

In light of the paper, this sample's treatment or condition label describes: high-dose cyclophosphamide on days +3 and +4 as single-agent GVHD prophylaxis. For conditioning, the PTCy patients got busulfan and fludarabine, then a related or unrelated marrow graft, followed by cyclophosphamide on days +3 and +4. PTCy-treated patients came from a prospective multi-institutional clinical trial. Peripheral blood and bone marrow mononuclear cells were isolated by Ficoll-Hypaque density centrifugation and cryopreserved. Genomic DNA was the input for TRB sequencing, which was run either with the immunoSEQ assay at survey resolution or with the hsTCRB kit. As for how the authors treated the data: The immunoSEQ software was used for initial read processing, and the LymphoSeq R package was used for repertoire analyses. Clonality was computed as 1 minus normalized Shannon entropy; Gini coefficient was also calculated for each TRB dataset. To infer phenotypes in unsorted samples, TRB sequences from sorted subsets of the recipient or donor were mapped onto unsorted samples from the same recipient. TCRdb limited this immuneACCESS table to in-frame rearrangements with V and J called. A share of clones is missing; checked studies link under half to unresolved V genes, and the rest is unexplained. That table gives V, J and clone size, and the DNA gave D and trimming. Across this sample there are fewer than 12,000 clones, with approximately 78% seen only once. The ten largest clones add up to 5% to 5.5% of the sample.

The TCR originated in a female patient aged 50 to 60 who received an allogeneic stem cell transplant from a related donor, was CMV-positive, and had no GVHD. A transplant means some T cells may be of graft donor rather than patient origin. The source material was PBMCs, sampled after allogeneic stem cell transplant with posttransplant cyclophosphamide. The receptor chain draws on TRBV28 and TRBJ2-7; 8 junctional bases match TRBD1. This receptor has the CDR3 CASSLRTGSYEQYF. The DNA is as follows: TGTGCCAGCAGTTTGCGGACAGGGTCCTACGAGCAGTACTTC.